This T cell receptor beta chain is from a study of Graves' ophthalmopathy and Graves' hyperthyroidism. Across the study: Stable hyperthyroid donors showed no ophthalmopathy during 18 months follow-up. Study-level results: Blood also contained most of the expanded thyroid clonotypes above 0.001 frequency.

From germline, CDR1 is SQVTM and CDR2 ANQGSEA. This CDR3 has 13 residues. V shed 6 bases and J shed 3 bases, with 14 bases lying between them. Worth noting for this clonotype: What it recognizes is unknown.

Thyroid ultrasound, orbital computed tomography, TRAb, serum thyroxine and clinical symptoms formed the basis of diagnosis. Amplification targeted the TCR beta CDR3 regions, with RNA transcripts as the source material. The workflow started with a first-round RT-PCR run with HTBI primers and then moved on to a second-round multiplex PCR. From the multiplex PCR reads, TCRdb called clonotypes with MiXCR, one entry per CDR3 protein. The sample lists around 590,000 distinct CDR3 sequences, less than 40% occurring once. The clonotype comes from an adult man with Graves' hyperthyroidism. The chain links TRBV29-1 to TRBJ1-1; D gene ambiguous. Source material: peripheral blood or thyroid tissue (not recorded which). CDR3 sequence reads: CSVGSDGYTEAFF. CDR3 nucleotides: TGCAGCGTAGGGTCTGACGGGTACACTGAAGCTTTCTTT.